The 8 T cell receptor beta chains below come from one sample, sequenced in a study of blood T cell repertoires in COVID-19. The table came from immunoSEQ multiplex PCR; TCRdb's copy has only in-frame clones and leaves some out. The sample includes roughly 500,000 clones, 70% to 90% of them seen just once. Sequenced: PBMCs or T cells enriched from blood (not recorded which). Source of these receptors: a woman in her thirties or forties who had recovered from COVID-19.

The CDR3 is CATSETPGRTSDYEQYF. The CDR3 region has the DNA TGTGCCACCAGTGAAACCCCTGGGAGGACTAGCGACTACGAGCAGTACTTC. The chain has TRBV24-1 and TRBJ2-7; 9 positions agree with TRBD2. CDR3 length equals 17 residues. The V and J ends lost 4 bases and 3 bases, in that order; junction bases with no gene match: 12. Per germline, CDR1 KGHDR and CDR2 SFDVKD.

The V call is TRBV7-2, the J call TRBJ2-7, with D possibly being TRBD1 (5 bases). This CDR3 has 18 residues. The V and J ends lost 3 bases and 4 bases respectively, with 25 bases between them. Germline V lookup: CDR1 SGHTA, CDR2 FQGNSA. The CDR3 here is CASSLVDVPTDWWYEQYF. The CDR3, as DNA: TGTGCCAGCAGCTTGGTCGATGTCCCGACAGATTGGTGGTACGAGCAGTACTTC.

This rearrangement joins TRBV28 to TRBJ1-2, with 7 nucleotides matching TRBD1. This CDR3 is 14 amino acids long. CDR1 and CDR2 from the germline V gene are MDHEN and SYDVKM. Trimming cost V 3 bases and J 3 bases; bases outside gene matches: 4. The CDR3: CASSLSGQYYGYTF. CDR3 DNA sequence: TGTGCCAGCAGTTTGTCGGGACAGTACTATGGCTACACCTTC.

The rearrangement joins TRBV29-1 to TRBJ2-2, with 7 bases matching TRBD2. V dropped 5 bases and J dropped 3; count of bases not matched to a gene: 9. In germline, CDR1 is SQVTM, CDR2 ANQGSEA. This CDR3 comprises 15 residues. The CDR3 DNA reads TGCAGCGTTTTTAGGGAGGGCCTATACACCGGGGAGCTGTTTTTT. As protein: CSVFREGLYTGELFF.

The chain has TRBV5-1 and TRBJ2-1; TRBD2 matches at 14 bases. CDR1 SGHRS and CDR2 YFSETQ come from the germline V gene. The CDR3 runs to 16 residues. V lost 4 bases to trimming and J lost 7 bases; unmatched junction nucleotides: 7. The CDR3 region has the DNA TGCGCCAGCAGCCGCCCGGGACTAGCGGGAGAGAATGAGCAGTTCTTC. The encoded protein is CASSRPGLAGENEQFF.

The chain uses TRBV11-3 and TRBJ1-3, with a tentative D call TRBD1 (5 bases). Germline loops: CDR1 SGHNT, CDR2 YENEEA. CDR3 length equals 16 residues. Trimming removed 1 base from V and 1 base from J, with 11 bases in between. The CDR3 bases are TGTGCCAGCAGCTTAGTGTCGTCAGGGTCTGGAAACACCATATATTTT. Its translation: CASSLVSSGSGNTIYF. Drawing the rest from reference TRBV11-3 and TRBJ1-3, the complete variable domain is EAGVVQSPRYKIIEKKQPVAFWCNPISGHNTLYWYLQNLGQGPELLIRYENEEAVDDSQLPKDRFSAERLKGVDSTLKIQPAELGDSAVYLCASSLVSSGSGNTIYFGEGSWLTVV.

CDR3 DNA sequence: TGCGCCAGCAGCACCAGGGGGCAACCCTACGAGCAGTACTTC. It yields the protein CASSTRGQPYEQYF. This chain uses TRBV10-1 with TRBJ2-7, with TRBD1 matching over 8 bases. Germline loops: CDR1 WNHNN, CDR2 SYGVQD (reference sequence). V was pared by 6 bases and J by 2 bases, with 6 bases of the junction left unmatched. CDR3 size: 14 residues.

The CDR3 reads CASSGLGGGNSPLHF. In DNA, the CDR3 is TGTGCCAGTAGTGGCCTGGGAGGAGGTAATTCACCCCTCCACTTT. V and J are TRBV19 and TRBJ1-6; no reliable D call. CDR1 and CDR2 from the germline V gene are LNHDA and SQIVND (reference sequence). Trimming removed 5 bases from V and 6 bases from J, with 14 bases in between. This CDR3 is 15 amino acids long.